This T cell receptor beta chain was retrieved from a study of T cell repertoires in cytomegalovirus infection. TCRdb recomputed calls from the reads with MiXCR, one row per CDR3 protein. The data contain some 400,000 distinct CDR3 sequences, 18% of them singletons. This clonotype has a handful of counts. The CDR3 covers 17 residues. The germline gives CDR1 SNHLY, CDR2 FYNNEI. With 8 bases clipped from V and 1 base from J, the junction kept 12 bases outside the gene matches. Sequenced: PBMCs. The sequence came from a human donor in good health (CMV status not recorded). Some clones in this sample may be carry-over from other donors' samples. J is TRBJ2-3 and V is TRBV2; TRBD2 agrees at 10 bases. The CDR3 reads CASLSGRTSGGTDTQYF. As DNA, the CDR3 is TGTGCCAGCCTCTCTGGAAGGACTAGCGGAGGCACAGATACGCAGTATTTT.